This T cell receptor beta chain was identified in a study of CD8 T cells in Susac syndrome. CDR1 and CDR2 (germline): SQVTM, ANQGSEA. This CDR3 region has 11 residues. V was pared by 4 bases and J by 5 bases, with 6 bases between. Random hexamers primed reverse transcription of about 0.5 to 1 ug RNA. A single record per CDR3 protein comes from TCRdb applying MiXCR to the immunoSEQ multiplex PCR reads. The sample lists more than 75,000 distinct CDR3 sequences, approximately 92% occurring once. This sequence joins TRBV29-1 and TRBJ2-1; D remains unclear. The TCR originated in a human donor in good health. The source material was CD8+ T cells from PBMCs. The CDR3 reads CSVARDNEQFF. CDR3 bases: TGCAGCGTTGCACGGGACAATGAGCAGTTCTTC.